This T cell receptor beta chain was profiled in a study of blood T cell repertoires in COVID-19. Study details: Material from acute and convalescent COVID-19 was sourced from the United States, Italy and Spain. The analysed material was cDNA or gDNA that came from T cells, B-cell-depleted T cells, or PBMCs.

CDR3 length: 15 residues. The germline CDR1 and CDR2 sequences are LNHDA and SQIVND (reference sequence). The V end lost 4 bases, the J end lost 0 bases, and 7 bases lay between the germline ends. Original processing methods: Amplification of reference gene primers was used by the study to estimate nucleated cell counts. The data were produced by immunoSEQ multiplex PCR, yet TCRdb's version contains in-frame clones alone and is incomplete. The DNA gave D and trimming, while V, J and clone size come from that table. The sample records under 100,000 clones, about 85% being singletons. The TCR originated in a male donor with acute or convalescent COVID-19. The genes are TRBV19 and TRBJ2-6; D gene uncertain. The specimen was peripheral blood. Here the CDR3 DNA reads TGTGCCAGTAGTACGCGGAGCTCTGGGGCCAACGTCCTGACTTTC. Protein product: CASSTRSSGANVLTF.